This T cell receptor (beta chain) was captured by sequencing in a study of OX40 agonist ivuxolimab in advanced cancers. As for the study in general: Allowance was made for prior anti-PD-1, anti-PD-L1 or anti-CTLA-4 therapy, and approximately 41% had some.

For this clone: Its cognate antigen is unknown.

Findings of the study overall: Averaging showed that CD8+ T cells had more expanded clones than CD4+ did.

Sequenced by immunoSEQ multiplex PCR; TCRdb stores in-frame clones only, minus some. Here the sample spans under 20,000 clones, roughly two thirds being singletons. Looked up from germline, CDR1 is LGHNA and CDR2 is YSLEER. CDR3 length equals 14 residues. V was clipped by 3 bases and J by 6 bases, with 12 bases between them. The sample here was CD4+ or CD8+ T cells sorted from blood, taken in a trial of the OX40 agonist ivuxolimab. This receptor was taken from an adult with an advanced solid tumor such as melanoma, head and neck, liver or kidney cancer. This chain links TRBV4-3 with TRBJ1-5; no clear D gene. The CDR3 DNA reads as TGCGCCAGCAGCCAGGGAGCGGGGAGTCAGCCCCAGCATTTT. Translation: CASSQGAGSQPQHF.